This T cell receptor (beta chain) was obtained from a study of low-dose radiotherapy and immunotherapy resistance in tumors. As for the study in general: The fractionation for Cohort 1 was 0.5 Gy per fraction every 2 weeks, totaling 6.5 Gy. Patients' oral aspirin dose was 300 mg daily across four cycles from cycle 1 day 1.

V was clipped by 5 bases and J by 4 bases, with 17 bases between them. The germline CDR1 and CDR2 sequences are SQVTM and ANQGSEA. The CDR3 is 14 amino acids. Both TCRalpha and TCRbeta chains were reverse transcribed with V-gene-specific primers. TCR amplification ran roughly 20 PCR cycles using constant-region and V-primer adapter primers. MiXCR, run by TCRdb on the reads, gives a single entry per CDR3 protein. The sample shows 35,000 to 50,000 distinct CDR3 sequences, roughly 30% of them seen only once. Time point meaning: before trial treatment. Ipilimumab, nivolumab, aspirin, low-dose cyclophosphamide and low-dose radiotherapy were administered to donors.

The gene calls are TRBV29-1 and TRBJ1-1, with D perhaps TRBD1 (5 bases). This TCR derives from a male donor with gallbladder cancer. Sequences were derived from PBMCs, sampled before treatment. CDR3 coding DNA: TGCAGCGTTTACCGCCCGGGACTCCTCACTGAAGCTTTCTTT. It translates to CSVYRPGLLTEAFF.